Reported below is one T cell receptor beta chain. As yet, its antigen is unknown. CDR1 is SNHLY and CDR2 is FYNNEI in the germline V gene. Trimming took off 2 bases at V and 3 bases at J, with 5 bases between the two ends. This CDR3 spans 14 amino acids. This sample stems from a study of T cell responses to AZD1222 COVID-19 vaccine. Study findings and constraints: Spike regions recognized by vaccine-associated CD4 TCRs spanned the protein, led by 160-218 and 743-854. White British donors predominated, females outnumbered males, and clonal diversity was possibly underestimated. Only a handful of AZD1222 recipients, more than 5 in all, had baseline seropositivity.

Sequencing was performed with immunoSEQ multiplex PCR; in TCRdb, only in-frame clones are kept and a portion is missing. The repertoire holds roughly 140,000 clones, with roughly 80% as singletons. This chain joins TRBV2 and TRBJ2-6; D gene ambiguous. This sample comprised peripheral blood, obtained on day 0 of MenACWY control vaccination. The TCR originated in an adult in good health. The CDR3 nucleotides read TGTGCCAGCAGTGAACAATTTGGGGCCAACGTCCTGACTTTC. It encodes CASSEQFGANVLTF.